One T cell receptor beta chain is described in this entry. Its antigen remains unknown. This sample stems from a study of T cell responses to AZD1222 COVID-19 vaccine. The CDR3 spans 14 residues. Per germline, CDR1 SEHNR and CDR2 FQNEAQ (reference sequence). Losses at the gene ends were 3 bases for V and 2 bases for J; bases not matched to a gene: 1. The protocol was immunoSEQ multiplex PCR, while the TCRdb copy is restricted to in-frame clones and leaves out a portion. The sample yields about 86,000 clones, approximately 89% seen once. Findings and limits, study-wide: In all cases, repertoires were sampled only after the peak T cell response. Spike as a whole was targeted by vaccine-associated CD4 TCRs, dominant at 160-218 and 743-854. Females outnumbered males among donors, who were mostly white British; clonal diversity was possibly underestimated.

The TCR originated in an adult who received the AZD1222 COVID-19 vaccine. Material: peripheral blood, obtained 28 days after the second AZD1222 dose. The chain uses TRBV7-9 and TRBJ2-5, with 9 bases lining up with TRBD1. The CDR3 sequence: CASSFDRGQETQYF. The CDR3 DNA reads as TGTGCCAGCAGCTTCGACAGGGGGCAAGAGACCCAGTACTTC.